The T cell receptor (beta chain) under discussion was sequenced for a study of blood T cell repertoires in COVID-19. Study-level information: Sources were T cells, B-cell-depleted T cells, or PBMCs; the material itself was cDNA or gDNA.

This CDR3 region has 16 residues. Germline V gene data show CDR1 as LNHDA and CDR2 as SQIVND (reference sequence). Trimming took 5 bases from V and 7 from J; bases not matched to a gene: 9. Some clones are missing from TCRdb's copy, which holds only in-frame ones; the method was immunoSEQ multiplex PCR. The table has 470,000 or so clones, approximately 85% seen once. This chain uses TRBV19 with TRBJ1-4, with 11 bases lining up with TRBD1. The sequenced sample consisted of peripheral blood. The source of this sequence is a human donor in a cohort sampled during active COVID-19. The DNA of the CDR3 is TGTGCCAGTAGTGCCCGGACAGGGGGCGCGATTGAAAAACTGTTTTTT. Translation gives CASSARTGGAIEKLFF.